The clone carrying this TCR beta chain came up many times. Its ends do not fully match the called genes, so a read error is possible. MiXCR reprocessed the PCR reads for TCRdb. The repertoire holds about 21,000 clones, with roughly 30% as singletons. This sample was taken from a study of metastatic and nonmetastatic thyroid tumors. Until they underwent thyroid surgery, no patient had received any treatment. The CDR3 runs 13 residues. Germline-derived CDR1 and CDR2 are MNHNS and SASEGT. Input material: tumor tissue. This receptor was obtained from a male donor with papillary thyroid cancer or a benign thyroid nodule (not recorded which). Some clones in this sample may be carry-over from other donors' samples. This sequence joins TRBV6-1 and TRBJ1-1; TRBD1 matches 8 bases. The CDR3 nucleotides are TGTGCCCGCAGAGACAGGGGCTACACTGAAGCTTTCTTT. Amino acid sequence: CARRDRGYTEAFF.